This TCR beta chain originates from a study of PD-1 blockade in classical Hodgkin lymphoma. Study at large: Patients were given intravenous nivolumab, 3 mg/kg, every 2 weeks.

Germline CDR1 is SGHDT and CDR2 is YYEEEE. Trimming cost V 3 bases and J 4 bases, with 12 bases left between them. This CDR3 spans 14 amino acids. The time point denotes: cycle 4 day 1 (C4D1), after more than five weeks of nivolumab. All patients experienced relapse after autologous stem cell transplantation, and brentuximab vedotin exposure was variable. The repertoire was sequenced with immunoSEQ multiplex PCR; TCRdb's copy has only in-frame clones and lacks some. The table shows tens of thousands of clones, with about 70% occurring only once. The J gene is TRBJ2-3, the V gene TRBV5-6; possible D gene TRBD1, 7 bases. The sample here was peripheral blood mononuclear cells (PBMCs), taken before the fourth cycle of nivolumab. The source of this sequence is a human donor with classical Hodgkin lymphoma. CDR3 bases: TGTGCCAGCAGCTCCAGGGGGGTTGCAGATACGCAGTATTTT. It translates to CASSSRGVADTQYF. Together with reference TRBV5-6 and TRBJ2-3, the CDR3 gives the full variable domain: DAGVTQSPTHLIKTRGQQVTLRCSPKSGHDTVSWYQQALGQGPQFIFQYYEEEERQRGNFPDRFSGHQFPNYSSELNVNALLLGDSALYLCASSSRGVADTQYFGPGTRLTVL.